This TCR beta chain was found in a study of blood T cell repertoires in COVID-19. There are a few counts of this clone. Authors' methods: Reference gene primer amplification gave nucleated cell count estimates. The protocol was immunoSEQ multiplex PCR, while the TCRdb copy is restricted to in-frame clones and leaves out a portion. V and J calls and clone size are copied from that table; D and trimming were computed from the DNA. The sample shows around 100,000 clones, around 73% of them seen only once. The germline V gene has CDR1 SGDLS and CDR2 YYNGEE. The CDR3 length is 17 residues. Trimming removed 4 bases from V and 2 bases from J; junction bases left unmatched: 13.

The specimen was peripheral blood. This chain links TRBV9 with TRBJ2-3; 7 bases align to TRBD1. This clonotype was sampled from a man aged 55 to 70 with active or convalescent COVID-19. The CDR3 coding sequence is TGTGCCAGCAGCAGAGACGGACAGGAAACTTTCACAGATACGCAGTATTTT. It translates to CASSRDGQETFTDTQYF.